The entry below gives a single TCR beta chain sequence along with its context. Its antigen is unknown. Cycle 7 day 1, cycle 4 day 1, and baseline were the timepoints at which blood was sampled. Trimming took 8 bases from V and 2 from J, leaving 19 bases between them. Germline V lookup: CDR1 MNHEY, CDR2 SMNVEV (reference sequence). There are 15 residues in the CDR3. Assay used: immunoSEQ multiplex PCR; TCRdb lists only in-frame clones, some missing. This table has tens of thousands of clones, 75% to 95% appearing once. The data are from a study of OX40 agonist ivuxolimab in advanced cancers. Study-level background: Patients' therapy was ivuxolimab, an antibody that acts as an agonist of OX40 (CD134). It was permissible to have had prior anti-PD-1, anti-PD-L1 or anti-CTLA-4 therapy, and about 40% had some. Study results and limitations: The study found that CD8+ T cells averaged more expanded clones than CD4+.

The receptor was isolated from an adult with an advanced solid tumor such as melanoma, head and neck, liver or kidney cancer. Sequenced material: CD4+ or CD8+ T cells sorted from blood, taken in a trial of the OX40 agonist ivuxolimab. This chain links TRBV27 with TRBJ2-7; D unclear. The CDR3 region has the DNA TGTGCCAGCGGCCTCACCCCCGGGCTCACCTACGAGCAGTACTTC. Translation gives CASGLTPGLTYEQYF.